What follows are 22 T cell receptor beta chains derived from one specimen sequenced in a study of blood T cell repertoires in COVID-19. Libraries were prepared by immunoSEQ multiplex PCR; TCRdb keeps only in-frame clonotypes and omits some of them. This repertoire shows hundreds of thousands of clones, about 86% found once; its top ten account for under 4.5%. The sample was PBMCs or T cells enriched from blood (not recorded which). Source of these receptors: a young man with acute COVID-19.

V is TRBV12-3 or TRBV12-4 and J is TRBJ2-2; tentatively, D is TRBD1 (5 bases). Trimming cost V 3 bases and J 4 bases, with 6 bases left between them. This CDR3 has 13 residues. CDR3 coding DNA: TGTGCCAGCAGTTTCAGGGCCACCGGGGAGCTGTTTTTT. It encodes CASSFRATGELFF.

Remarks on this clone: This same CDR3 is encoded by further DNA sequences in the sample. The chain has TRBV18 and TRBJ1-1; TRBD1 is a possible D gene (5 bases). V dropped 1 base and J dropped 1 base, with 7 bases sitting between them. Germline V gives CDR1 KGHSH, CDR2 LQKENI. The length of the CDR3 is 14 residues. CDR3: CASSPRGENTEAFF. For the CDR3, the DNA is TGTGCCAGCTCACCACGGGGCGAGAACACTGAAGCTTTCTTT.

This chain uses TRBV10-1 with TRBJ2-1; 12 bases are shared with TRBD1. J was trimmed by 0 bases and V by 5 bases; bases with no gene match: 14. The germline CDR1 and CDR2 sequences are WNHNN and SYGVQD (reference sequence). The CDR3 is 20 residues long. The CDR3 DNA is TGCGCCAGCAGTCCAATTCCGGGACAGGGGGCAGCGGGCTCCTACAATGAGCAGTTCTTC. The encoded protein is CASSPIPGQGAAGSYNEQFF.

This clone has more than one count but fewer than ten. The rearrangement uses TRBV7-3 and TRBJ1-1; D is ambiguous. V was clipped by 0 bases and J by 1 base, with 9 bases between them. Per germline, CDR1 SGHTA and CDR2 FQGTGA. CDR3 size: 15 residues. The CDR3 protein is CASSLTPAGNTEAFF. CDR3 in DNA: TGTGCCAGCAGCTTAACCCCCGCCGGGAACACTGAAGCTTTCTTT.

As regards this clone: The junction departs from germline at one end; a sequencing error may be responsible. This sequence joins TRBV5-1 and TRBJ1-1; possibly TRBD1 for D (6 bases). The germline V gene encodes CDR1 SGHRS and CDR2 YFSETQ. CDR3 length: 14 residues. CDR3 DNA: TGTGCCAGCAGTTCGGGACACCTCACCACTGAAGCTTTCTTT. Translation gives CASSSGHLTTEAFF.

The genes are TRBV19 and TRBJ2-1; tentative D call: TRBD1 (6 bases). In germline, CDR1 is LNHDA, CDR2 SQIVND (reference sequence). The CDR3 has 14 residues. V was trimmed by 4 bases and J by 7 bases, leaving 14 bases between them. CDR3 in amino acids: CASSTRQVSNEQFF. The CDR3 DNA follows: TGTGCCAGTAGTACGAGACAGGTATCAAATGAGCAGTTCTTC.

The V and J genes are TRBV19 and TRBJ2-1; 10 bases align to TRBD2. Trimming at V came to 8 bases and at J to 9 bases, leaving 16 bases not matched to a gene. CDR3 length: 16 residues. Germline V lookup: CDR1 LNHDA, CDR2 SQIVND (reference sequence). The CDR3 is CASRNTASGGSGEQFF. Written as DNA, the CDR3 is TGTGCCAGTCGTAATACGGCTAGCGGGGGATCAGGTGAGCAGTTCTTC. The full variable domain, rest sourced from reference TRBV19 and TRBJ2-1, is DGGITQSPKYLFRKEGQNVTLSCEQNLNHDAMYWYRQDPGQGLRLIYYSQIVNDFQKGDIAEGYSVSREKKESFPLTVTSAQKNPTAFYLCASRNTASGGSGEQFFGPGTRLTVL.

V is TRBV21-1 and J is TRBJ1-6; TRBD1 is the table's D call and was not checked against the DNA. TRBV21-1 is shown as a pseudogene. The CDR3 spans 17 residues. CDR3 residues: CASSETYPPGANSPLHF. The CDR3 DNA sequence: TGTGCCAGCAGCGAAACGTACCCCCCAGGGGCAAATTCACCCCTCCACTTT.

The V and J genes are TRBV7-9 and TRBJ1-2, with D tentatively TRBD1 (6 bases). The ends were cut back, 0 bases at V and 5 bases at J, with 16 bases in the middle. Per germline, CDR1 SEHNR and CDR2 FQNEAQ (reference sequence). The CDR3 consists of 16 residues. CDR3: CASSLAGAGAEYGYTF. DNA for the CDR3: TGTGCCAGCAGCTTAGCGGGGGCCGGGGCGGAGTATGGCTACACCTTC.

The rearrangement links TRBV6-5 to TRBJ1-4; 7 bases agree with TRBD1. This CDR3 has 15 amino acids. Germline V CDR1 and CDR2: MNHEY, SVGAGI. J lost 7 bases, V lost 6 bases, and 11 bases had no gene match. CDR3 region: CASSPGRGLSEKLFF. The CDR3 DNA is TGTGCCAGCAGCCCCGGGAGGGGGCTTAGTGAAAAACTGTTTTTT.

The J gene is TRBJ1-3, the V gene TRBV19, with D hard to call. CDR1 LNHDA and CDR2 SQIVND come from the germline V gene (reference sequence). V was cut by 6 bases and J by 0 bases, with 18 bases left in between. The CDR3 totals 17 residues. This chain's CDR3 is CASRIAGNGHSGNTIYF. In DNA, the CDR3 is TGTGCCAGTAGAATCGCCGGTAATGGGCACTCTGGAAACACCATATATTTT. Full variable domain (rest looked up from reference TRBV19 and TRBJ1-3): DGGITQSPKYLFRKEGQNVTLSCEQNLNHDAMYWYRQDPGQGLRLIYYSQIVNDFQKGDIAEGYSVSREKKESFPLTVTSAQKNPTAFYLCASRIAGNGHSGNTIYFGEGSWLTVV.

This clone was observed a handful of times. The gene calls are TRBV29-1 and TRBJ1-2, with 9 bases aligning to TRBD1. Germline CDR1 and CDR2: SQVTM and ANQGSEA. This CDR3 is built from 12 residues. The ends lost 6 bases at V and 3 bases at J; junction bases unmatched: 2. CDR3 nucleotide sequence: TGCAGCGTAAGGACAGGGGACTATGGCTACACCTTC. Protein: CSVRTGDYGYTF.

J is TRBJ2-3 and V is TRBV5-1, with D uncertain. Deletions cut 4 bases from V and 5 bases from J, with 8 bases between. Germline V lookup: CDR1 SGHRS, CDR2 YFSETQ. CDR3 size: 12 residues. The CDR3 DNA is TGCGCCAGCAGCCCTCGAGGAGATACGCAGTATTTT. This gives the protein CASSPRGDTQYF.

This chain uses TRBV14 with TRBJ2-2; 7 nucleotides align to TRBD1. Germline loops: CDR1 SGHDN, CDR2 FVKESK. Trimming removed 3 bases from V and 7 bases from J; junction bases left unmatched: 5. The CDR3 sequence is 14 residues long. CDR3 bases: TGTGCCAGCAGCCAGCGACAGGGATACGGGGAGCTGTTTTTT. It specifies CASSQRQGYGELFF.

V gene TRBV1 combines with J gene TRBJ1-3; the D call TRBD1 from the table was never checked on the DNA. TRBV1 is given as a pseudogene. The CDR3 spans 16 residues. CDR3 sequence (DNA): TGCACCAGCAGCCAAGAAGGGGCCTCCTCCGGAAACACCATATATTTT. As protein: CTSSQEGASSGNTIYF.

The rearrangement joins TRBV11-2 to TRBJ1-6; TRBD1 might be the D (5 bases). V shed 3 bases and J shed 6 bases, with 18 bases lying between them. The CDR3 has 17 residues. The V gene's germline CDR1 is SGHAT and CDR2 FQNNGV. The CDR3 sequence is CASSLGLGGTLNSPLHF. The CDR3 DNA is TGTGCCAGCAGCTTGGGGTTGGGGGGAACCCTTAATTCACCCCTCCACTTT.

CDR3 in amino acids: CASSPYGNIQYF. CDR3 DNA sequence: TGTGCCAGCTCACCATACGGGAACATTCAGTACTTC. The chain links TRBV18 to TRBJ2-4, with no clear D. Between the trimmed V and J ends, which lost 2 bases and 7 bases, there was a span of 6 bases. CDR1 and CDR2 from the germline V gene are KGHSH and LQKENI. CDR3 length: 12 amino acids.

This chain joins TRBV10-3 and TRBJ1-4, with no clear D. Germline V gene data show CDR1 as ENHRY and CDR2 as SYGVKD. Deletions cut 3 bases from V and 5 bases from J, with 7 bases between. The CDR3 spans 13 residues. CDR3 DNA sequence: TGTGCCATCAGTGAATGGGCAAATGAAAAACTGTTTTTT. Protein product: CAISEWANEKLFF.

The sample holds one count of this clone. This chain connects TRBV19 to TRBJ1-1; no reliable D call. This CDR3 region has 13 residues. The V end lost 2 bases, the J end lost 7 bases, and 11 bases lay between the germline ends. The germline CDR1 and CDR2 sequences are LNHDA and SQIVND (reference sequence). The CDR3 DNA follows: TGTGCCAGTAGTATATCAGGTGTCCATGAAGCTTTCTTT. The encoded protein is CASSISGVHEAFF.

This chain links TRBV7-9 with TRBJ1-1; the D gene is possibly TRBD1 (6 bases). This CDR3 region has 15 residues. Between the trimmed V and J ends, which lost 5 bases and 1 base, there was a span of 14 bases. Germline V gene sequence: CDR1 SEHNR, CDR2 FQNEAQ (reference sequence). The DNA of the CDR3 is TGTGCCAGCAGCCTGTCAGGGGCGGCGAACACTGAAGCTTTCTTT. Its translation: CASSLSGAANTEAFF.

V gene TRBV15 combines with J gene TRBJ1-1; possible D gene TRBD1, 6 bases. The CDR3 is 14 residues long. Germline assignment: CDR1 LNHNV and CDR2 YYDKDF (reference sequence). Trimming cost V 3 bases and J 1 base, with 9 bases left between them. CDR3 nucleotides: TGTGCCACCAGCAGCTACAGGGAGAACACTGAAGCTTTCTTT. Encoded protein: CATSSYRENTEAFF.

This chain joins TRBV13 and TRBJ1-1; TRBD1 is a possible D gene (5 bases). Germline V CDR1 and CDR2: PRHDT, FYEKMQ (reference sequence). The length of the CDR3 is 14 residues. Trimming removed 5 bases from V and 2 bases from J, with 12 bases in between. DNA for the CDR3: TGTGCCAGCAGCCGCGGACACCCCAACACTGAAGCTTTCTTT. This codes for CASSRGHPNTEAFF.